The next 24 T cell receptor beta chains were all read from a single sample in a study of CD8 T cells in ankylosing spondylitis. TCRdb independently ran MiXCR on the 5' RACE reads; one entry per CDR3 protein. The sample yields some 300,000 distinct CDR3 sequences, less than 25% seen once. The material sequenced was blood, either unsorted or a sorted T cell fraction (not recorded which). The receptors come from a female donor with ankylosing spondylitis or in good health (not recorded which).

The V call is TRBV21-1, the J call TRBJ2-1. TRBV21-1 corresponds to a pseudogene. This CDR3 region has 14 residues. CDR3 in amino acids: CASSVRTESTEQFF. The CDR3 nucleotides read TGTGCCAGCAGTGTTAGGACCGAAAGCACTGAGCAGTTCTTC.

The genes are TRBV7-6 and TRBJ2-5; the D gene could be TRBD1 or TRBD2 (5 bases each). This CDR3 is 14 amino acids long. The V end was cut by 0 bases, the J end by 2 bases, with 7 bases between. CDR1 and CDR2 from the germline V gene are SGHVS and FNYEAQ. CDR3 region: CASSLAGVQETQYF. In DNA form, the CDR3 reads TGTGCCAGCAGCTTAGCGGGGGTACAAGAGACCCAGTACTTC.

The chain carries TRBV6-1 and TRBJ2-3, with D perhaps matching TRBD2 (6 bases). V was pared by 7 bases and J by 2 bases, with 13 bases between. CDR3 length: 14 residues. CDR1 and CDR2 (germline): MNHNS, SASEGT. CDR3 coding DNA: TGTGCCAGCAAAGGAGGGTTGCCCACAGATACGCAGTATTTT. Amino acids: CASKGGLPTDTQYF.

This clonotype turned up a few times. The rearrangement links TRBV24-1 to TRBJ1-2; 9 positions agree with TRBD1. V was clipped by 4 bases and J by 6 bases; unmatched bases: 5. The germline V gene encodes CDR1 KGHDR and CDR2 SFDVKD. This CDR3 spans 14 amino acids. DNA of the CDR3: TGTGCCACCAGTGACAGCCGACAGGGGGATGGCTACACCTTC. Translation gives CATSDSRQGDGYTF.

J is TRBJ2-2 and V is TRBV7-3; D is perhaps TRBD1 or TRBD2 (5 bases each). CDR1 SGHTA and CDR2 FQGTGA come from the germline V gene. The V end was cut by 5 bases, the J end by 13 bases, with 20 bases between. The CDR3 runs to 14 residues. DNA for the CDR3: TGTGCCAGCAGCCCCATGCGCGGGCAGGGTGGGCTGTTTTTT. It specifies CASSPMRGQGGLFF.

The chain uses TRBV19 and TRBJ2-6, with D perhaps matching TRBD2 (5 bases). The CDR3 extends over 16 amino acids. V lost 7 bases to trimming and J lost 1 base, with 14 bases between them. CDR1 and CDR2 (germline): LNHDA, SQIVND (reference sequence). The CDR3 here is CASKAGDASGANVLTF. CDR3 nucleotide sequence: TGTGCCAGTAAGGCGGGCGATGCTTCTGGGGCCAACGTCCTGACTTTC.

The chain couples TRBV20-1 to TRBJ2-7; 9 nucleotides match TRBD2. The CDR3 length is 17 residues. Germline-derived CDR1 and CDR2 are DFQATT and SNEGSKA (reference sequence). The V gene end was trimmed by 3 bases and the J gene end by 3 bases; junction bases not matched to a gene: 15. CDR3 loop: CSASPPEPSGNRYEQYF. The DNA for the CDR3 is TGCAGTGCTAGCCCCCCTGAACCTAGCGGGAACCGCTACGAGCAGTACTTC.

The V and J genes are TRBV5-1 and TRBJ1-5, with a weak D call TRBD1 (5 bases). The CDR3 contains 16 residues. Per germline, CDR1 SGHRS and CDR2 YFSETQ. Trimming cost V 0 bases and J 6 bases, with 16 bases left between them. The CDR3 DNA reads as TGCGCCAGCAGCTTGGCCGGAGACAGTGGCGGTCAGCCCCAGCATTTT. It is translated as CASSLAGDSGGQPQHF.

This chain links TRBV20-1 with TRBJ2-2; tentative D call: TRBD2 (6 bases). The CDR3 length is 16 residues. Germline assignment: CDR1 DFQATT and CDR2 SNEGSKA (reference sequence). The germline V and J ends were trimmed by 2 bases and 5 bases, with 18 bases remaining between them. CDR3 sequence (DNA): TGCAGTGCTAGAACCTCCTTGGAGGGATGGACCGGGGAGCTGTTTTTT. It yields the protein CSARTSLEGWTGELFF.

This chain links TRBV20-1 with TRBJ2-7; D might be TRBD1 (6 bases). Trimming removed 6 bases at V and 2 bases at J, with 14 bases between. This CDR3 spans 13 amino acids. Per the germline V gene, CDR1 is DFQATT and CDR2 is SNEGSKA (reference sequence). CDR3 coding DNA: TGCAGTGCCAACATCCAGGGGACCTACGAGCAGTACTTC. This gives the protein CSANIQGTYEQYF.

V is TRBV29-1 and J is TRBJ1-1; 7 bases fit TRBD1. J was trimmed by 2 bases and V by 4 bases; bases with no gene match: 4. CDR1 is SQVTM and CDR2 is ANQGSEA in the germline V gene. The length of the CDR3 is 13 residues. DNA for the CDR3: TGCAGCGTTGGGAGGGGGCAAAACACTGAAGCTTTCTTT. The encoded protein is CSVGRGQNTEAFF. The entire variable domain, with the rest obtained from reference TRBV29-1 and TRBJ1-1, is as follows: SAVISQKPSRDICQRGTSLTIQCQVDSQVTMMFWYRQQPGQSLTLIATANQGSEATYESGFVIDKFPISRPNLTFSTLTVSNMSPEDSSIYLCSVGRGQNTEAFFGQGTRLTVV.

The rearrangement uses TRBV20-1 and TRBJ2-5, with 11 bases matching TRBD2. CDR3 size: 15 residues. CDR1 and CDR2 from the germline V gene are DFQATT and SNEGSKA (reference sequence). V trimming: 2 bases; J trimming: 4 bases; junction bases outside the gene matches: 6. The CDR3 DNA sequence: TGCAGTGCTAGATCGGCACTAGCGGGAGTAGAGACCCAGTACTTC. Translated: CSARSALAGVETQYF.

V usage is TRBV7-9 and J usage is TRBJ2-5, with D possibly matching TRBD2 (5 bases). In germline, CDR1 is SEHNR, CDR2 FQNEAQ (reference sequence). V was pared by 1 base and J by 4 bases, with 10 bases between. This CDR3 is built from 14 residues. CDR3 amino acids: CASSLGVAGETQYF. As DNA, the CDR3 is TGTGCCAGCAGCTTAGGGGTCGCGGGAGAGACCCAGTACTTC. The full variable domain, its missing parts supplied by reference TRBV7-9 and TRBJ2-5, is DTGVSQNPRHKITKRGQNVTFRCDPISEHNRLYWYRQTLGQGPEFLTYFQNEAQLEKSRLLSDRFSAERPKGSFSTLEIQRTEQGDSAMYLCASSLGVAGETQYFGPGTRLLVL.

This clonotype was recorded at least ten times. The CDR3 DNA follows: TGTGCCAGCAGCCCCGGGAAGGGGGCGTACTATGGCTACACCTTC. Translating it yields CASSPGKGAYYGYTF. V usage is TRBV6-5 and J usage is TRBJ1-2, with 7 bases fitting TRBD1. The J segment lost 3 bases and the V segment lost 6 bases, leaving 10 bases of the junction unmatched. The CDR3 sequence is 15 residues long. The germline gives CDR1 MNHEY, CDR2 SVGAGI.

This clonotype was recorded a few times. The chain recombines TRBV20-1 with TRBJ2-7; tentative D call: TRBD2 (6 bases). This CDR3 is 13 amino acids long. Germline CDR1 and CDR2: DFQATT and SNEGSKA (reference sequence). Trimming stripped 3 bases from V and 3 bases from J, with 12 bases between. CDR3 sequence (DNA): TGCAGTGCTAGGCGACTAGAAGACTACGAGCAGTACTTC. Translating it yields CSARRLEDYEQYF.

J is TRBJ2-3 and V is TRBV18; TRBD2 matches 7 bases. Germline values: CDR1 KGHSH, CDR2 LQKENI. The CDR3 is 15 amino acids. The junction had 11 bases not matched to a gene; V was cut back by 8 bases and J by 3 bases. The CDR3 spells CASRESGMVTDTQYF. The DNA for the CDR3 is TGTGCCAGCCGTGAAAGCGGGATGGTTACAGATACGCAGTATTTT. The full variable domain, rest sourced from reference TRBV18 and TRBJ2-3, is NAGVMQNPRHLVRRRGQEARLRCSPMKGHSHVYWYRQLPEEGLKFMVYLQKENIIDESGMPKERFSAEFPKEGPSILRIQQVVRGDSAAYFCASRESGMVTDTQYFGPGTRLTVL.

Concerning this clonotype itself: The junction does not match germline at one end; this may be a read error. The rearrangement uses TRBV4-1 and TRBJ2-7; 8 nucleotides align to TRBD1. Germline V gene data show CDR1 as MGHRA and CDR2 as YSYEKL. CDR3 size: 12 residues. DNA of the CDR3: TGCGCCTGCAGTGGACAGGGATACGAGCAGTACTTC. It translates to CACSGQGYEQYF.

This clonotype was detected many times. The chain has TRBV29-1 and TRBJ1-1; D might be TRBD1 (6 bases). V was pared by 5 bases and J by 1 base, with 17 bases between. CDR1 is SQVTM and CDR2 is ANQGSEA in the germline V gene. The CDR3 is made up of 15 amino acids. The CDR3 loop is CSVSGWTATNTEAFF. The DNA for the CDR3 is TGCAGCGTTTCGGGGTGGACAGCGACGAACACTGAAGCTTTCTTT. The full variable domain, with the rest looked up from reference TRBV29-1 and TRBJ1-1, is SAVISQKPSRDICQRGTSLTIQCQVDSQVTMMFWYRQQPGQSLTLIATANQGSEATYESGFVIDKFPISRPNLTFSTLTVSNMSPEDSSIYLCSVSGWTATNTEAFFGQGTRLTVV.

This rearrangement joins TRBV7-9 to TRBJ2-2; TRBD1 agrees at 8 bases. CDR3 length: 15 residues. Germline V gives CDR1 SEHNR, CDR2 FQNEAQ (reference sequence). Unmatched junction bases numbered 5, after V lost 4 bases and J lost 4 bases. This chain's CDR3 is CASSYLDRGTGELFF. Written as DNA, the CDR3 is TGTGCCAGCAGCTACCTCGACAGGGGCACCGGGGAGCTGTTTTTT.

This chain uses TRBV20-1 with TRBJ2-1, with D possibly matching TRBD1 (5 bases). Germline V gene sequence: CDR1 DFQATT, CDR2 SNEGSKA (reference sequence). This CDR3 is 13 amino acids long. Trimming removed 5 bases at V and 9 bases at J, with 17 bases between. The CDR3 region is CSALADWGGEQFF. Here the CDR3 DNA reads TGCAGTGCTTTGGCCGACTGGGGCGGTGAGCAGTTCTTC.

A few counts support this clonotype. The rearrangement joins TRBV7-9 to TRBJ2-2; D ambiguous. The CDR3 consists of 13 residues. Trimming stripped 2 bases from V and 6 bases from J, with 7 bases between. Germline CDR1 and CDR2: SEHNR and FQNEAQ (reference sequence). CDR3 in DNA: TGTGCCAGCAGCTTAAACACGGCCGGGGAGCTGTTTTTT. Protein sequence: CASSLNTAGELFF.

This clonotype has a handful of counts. The CDR3 DNA sequence: TGCGCCAGCAGCTTGGGAGGCCTTTTTGATGGCTACACCTTC. Amino acid sequence: CASSLGGLFDGYTF. This chain connects TRBV5-1 to TRBJ1-2; the D is unclear. Germline assignment: CDR1 SGHRS and CDR2 YFSETQ. The CDR3 is 14 amino acids. V lost 0 bases to trimming and J lost 6 bases, with 12 bases between them. Complete variable domain (other parts from reference TRBV5-1 and TRBJ1-2): KAGVTQTPRYLIKTRGQQVTLSCSPISGHRSVSWYQQTPGQGLQFLFEYFSETQRNKGNFPGRFSGRQFSNSRSEMNVSTLELGDSALYLCASSLGGLFDGYTFGSGTRLTVV.

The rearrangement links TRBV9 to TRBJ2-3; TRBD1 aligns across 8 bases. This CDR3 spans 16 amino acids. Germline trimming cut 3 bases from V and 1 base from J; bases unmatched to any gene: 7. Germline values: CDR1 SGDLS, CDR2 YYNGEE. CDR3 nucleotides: TGTGCCAGCAGCGAAGGGGACAGGAGACGCACAGATACGCAGTATTTT. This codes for CASSEGDRRRTDTQYF.

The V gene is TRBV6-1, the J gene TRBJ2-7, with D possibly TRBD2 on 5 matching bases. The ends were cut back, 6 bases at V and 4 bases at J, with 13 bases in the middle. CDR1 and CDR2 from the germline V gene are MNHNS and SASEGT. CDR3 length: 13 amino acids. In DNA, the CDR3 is TGTGCCAGCAGAGGAGCAGGAGGTTACGAGCAGTACTTC. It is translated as CASRGAGGYEQYF.